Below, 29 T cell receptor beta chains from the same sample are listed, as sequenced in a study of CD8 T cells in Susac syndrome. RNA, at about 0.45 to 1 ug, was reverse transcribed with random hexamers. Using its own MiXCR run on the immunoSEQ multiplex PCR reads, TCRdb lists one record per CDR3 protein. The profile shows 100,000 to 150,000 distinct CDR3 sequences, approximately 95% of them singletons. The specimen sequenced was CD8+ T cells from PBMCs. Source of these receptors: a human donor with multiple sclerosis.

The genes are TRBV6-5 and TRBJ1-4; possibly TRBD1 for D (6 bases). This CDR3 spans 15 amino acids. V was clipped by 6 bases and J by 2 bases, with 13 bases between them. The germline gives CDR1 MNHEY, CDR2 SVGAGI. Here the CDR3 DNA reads TGTGCCAGCAGGAGGGGGGAGGCCACTAATGAAAAACTGTTTTTT. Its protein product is CASRRGEATNEKLFF.

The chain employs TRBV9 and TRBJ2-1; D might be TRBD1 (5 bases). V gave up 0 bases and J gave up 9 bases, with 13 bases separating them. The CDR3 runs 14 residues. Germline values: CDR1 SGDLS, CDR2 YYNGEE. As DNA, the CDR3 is TGTGCCAGCAGCGTAGATTGGACAACCCCTGAGCAGTTCTTC. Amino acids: CASSVDWTTPEQFF.

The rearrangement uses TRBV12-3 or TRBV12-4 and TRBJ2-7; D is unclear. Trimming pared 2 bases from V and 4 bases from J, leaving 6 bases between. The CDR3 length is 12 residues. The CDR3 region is CASSLFQYEQYF. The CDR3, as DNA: TGTGCCAGCAGTTTATTCCAATACGAGCAGTACTTC.

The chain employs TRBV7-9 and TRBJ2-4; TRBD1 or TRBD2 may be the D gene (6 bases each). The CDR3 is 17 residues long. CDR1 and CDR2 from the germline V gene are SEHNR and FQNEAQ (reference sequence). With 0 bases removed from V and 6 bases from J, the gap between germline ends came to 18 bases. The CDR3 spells CASSLAGRGRESNIQYF. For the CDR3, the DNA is TGTGCCAGCAGCTTAGCGGGCCGGGGGCGCGAGTCAAACATTCAGTACTTC.

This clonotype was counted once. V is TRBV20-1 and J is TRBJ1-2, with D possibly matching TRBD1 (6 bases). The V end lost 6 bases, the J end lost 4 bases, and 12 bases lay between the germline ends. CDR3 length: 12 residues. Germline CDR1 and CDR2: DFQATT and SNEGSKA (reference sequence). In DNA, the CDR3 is TGCAGTGCCGGGGGCTATATCTATGGCTACACCTTC. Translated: CSAGGYIYGYTF.

The CDR3 bases are TGTGCCAGCAGTGAATGGGACAGGGATGGTCTCTACGAGCAGTACTTC. Translation: CASSEWDRDGLYEQYF. The chain joins TRBV6-1 to TRBJ2-7, with TRBD1 identical over 9 bases. This CDR3 has 16 residues. Germline CDR1 reads MNHNS; CDR2 reads SASEGT. Trimming cost V 2 bases and J 3 bases; bases outside gene matches: 8.

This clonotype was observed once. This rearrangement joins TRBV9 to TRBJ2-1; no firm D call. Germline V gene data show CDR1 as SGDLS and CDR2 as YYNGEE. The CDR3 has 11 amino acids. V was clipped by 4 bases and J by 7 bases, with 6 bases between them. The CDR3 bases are TGTGCCAGCAGCACGAAGAATGAGCAGTTCTTC. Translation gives CASSTKNEQFF.

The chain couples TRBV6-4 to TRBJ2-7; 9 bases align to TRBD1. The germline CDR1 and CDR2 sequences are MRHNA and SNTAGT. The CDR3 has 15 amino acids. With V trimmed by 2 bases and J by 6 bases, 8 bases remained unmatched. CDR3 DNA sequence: TGTGCCAGCAGTGACGGGAAACAGGGGGCTCTCGAGCAGTACGTC. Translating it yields CASSDGKQGALEQYV.

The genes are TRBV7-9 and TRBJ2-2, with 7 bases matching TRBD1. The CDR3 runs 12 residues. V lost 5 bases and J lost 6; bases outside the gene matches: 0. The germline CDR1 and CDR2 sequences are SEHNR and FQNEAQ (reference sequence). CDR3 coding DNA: TGTGCCAGCAGCCAGGGGGCCGGGGAGCTGTTTTTT. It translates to CASSQGAGELFF.

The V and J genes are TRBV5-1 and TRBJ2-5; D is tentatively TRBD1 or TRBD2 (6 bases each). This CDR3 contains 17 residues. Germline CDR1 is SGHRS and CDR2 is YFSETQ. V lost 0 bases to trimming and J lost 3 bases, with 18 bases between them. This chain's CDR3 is CASSLEGGQGGEETQYF. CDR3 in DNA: TGCGCCAGCAGCTTGGAGGGGGGCCAGGGAGGTGAAGAGACCCAGTACTTC.

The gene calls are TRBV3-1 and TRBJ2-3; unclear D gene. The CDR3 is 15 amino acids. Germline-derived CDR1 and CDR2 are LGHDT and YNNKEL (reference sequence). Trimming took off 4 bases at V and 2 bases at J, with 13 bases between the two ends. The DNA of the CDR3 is TGTGCCAGCAGCCCGAGGACGGCCCCCACAGATACGCAGTATTTT. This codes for CASSPRTAPTDTQYF.

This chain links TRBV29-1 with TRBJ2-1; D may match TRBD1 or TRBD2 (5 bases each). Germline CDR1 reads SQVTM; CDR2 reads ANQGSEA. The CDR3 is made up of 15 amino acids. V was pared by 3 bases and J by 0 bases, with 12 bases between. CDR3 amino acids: CSVERGPLSYNEQFF. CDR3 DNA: TGCAGCGTTGAGAGGGGTCCACTCTCCTACAATGAGCAGTTCTTC.

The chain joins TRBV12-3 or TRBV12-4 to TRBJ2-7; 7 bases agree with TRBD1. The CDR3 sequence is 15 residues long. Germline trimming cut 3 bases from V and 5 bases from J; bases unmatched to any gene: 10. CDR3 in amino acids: CASSLGQGDYNEQYV. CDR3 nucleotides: TGTGCCAGCAGTTTGGGTCAGGGGGATTATAACGAGCAGTACGTC.

The CDR3 DNA is TGTGCCACCAGTGTAGGAGGGGACACTGAAGCTTTCTTT. It yields the protein CATSVGGDTEAFF. The chain is built from TRBV24-1 and TRBJ1-1, with D maybe TRBD1 (5 bases). Per germline, CDR1 KGHDR and CDR2 SFDVKD. The V end was cut by 5 bases, the J end by 3 bases, with 9 bases between. The CDR3 is 13 residues long.

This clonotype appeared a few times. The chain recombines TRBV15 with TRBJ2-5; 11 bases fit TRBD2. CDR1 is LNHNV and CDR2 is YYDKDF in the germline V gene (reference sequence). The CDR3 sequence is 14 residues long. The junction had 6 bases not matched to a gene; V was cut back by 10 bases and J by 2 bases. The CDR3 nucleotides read TGTGCCAAGACTAGCGGGAAAAGGCAAGAGACCCAGTACTTC. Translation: CAKTSGKRQETQYF.

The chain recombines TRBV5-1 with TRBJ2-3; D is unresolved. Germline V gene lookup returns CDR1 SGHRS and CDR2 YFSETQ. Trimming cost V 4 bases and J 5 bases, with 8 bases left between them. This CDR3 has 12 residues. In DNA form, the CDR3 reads TGCGCCAGCAGCCTAACAAAAGATACGCAGTATTTT. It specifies CASSLTKDTQYF.

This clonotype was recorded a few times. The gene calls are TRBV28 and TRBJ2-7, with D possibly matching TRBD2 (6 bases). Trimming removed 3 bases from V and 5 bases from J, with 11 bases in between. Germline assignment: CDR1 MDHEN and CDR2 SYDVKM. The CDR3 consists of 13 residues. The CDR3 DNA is TGTGCCAGCAGTTTTGGGGGAGGAGACGAGCAGTACTTC. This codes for CASSFGGGDEQYF.

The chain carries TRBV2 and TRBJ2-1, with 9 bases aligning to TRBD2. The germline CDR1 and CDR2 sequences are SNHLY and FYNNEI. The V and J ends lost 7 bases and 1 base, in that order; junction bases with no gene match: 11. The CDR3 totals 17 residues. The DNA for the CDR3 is TGTGCCAGCACCCCGGTTGAGGGACTAGCATCCTACAATGAGCAGTTCTTC. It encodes CASTPVEGLASYNEQFF. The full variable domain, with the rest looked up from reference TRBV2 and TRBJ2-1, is EPEVTQTPSHQVTQMGQEVILRCVPISNHLYFYWYRQILGQKVEFLVSFYNNEISEKSEIFDDQFSVERPDGSNFTLKIRSTKLEDSAMYFCASTPVEGLASYNEQFFGPGTRLTVL.

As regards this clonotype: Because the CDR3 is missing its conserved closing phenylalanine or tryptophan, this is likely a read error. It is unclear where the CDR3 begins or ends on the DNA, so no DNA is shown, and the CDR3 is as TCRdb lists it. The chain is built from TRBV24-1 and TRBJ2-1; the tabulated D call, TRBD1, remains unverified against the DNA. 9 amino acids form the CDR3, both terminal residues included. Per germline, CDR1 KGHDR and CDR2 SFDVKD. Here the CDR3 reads CATSSPGRV.

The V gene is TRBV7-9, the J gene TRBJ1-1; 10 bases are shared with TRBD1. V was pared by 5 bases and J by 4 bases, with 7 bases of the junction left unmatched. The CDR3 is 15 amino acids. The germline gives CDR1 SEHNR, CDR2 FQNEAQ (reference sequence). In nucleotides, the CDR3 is TGTGCCAGCAGCCTTCGGACAGGGGGGGGCACTGAAGCTTTCTTT. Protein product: CASSLRTGGGTEAFF. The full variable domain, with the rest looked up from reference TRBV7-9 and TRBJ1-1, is DTGVSQNPRHKITKRGQNVTFRCDPISEHNRLYWYRQTLGQGPEFLTYFQNEAQLEKSRLLSDRFSAERPKGSFSTLEIQRTEQGDSAMYLCASSLRTGGGTEAFFGQGTRLTVV.

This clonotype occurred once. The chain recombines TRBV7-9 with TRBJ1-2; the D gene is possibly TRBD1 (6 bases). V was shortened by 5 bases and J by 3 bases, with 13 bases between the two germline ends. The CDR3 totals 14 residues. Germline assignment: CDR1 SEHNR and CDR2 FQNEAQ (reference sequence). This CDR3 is CASSAADRYYGYTF. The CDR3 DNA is TGTGCCAGCAGCGCCGCCGACAGGTACTATGGCTACACCTTC.

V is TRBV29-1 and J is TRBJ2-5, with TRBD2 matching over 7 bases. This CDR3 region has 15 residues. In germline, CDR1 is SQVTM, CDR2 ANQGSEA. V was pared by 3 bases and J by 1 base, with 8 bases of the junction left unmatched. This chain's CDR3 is CSVEGGRGRQETQYF. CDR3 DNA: TGCAGCGTTGAGGGGGGGAGGGGCCGCCAAGAGACCCAGTACTTC.

The CDR3 region has the DNA TGTGCCACCAGTGATTCTGGGGGCCACACTGAAGCTTTCTTT. Protein sequence: CATSDSGGHTEAFF. The chain has TRBV24-1 and TRBJ1-1, with a weak D call TRBD1 (6 bases). The CDR3 sequence is 14 residues long. CDR1 KGHDR and CDR2 SFDVKD come from the germline V gene. With 2 bases removed from V and 3 bases from J, the gap between germline ends came to 9 bases.

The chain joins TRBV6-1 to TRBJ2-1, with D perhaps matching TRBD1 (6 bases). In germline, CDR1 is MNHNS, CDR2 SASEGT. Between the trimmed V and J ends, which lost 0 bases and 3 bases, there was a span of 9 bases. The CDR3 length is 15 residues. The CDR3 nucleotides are TGTGCCAGCAGTGAAGCGGACAGTTTCTACAATGAGCAGTTCTTC. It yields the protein CASSEADSFYNEQFF.

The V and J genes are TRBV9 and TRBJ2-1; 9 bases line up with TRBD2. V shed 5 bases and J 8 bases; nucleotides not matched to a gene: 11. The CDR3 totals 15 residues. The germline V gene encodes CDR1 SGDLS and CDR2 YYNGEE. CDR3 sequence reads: CASSITGTSLDEQFF. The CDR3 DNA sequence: TGTGCCAGCAGTATTACCGGGACTAGCCTCGATGAGCAGTTCTTC.

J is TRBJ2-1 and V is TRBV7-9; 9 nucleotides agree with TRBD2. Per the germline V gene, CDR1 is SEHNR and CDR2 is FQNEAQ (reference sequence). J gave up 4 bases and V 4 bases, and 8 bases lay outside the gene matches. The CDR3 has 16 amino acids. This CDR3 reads CASSSASGALYNEQFF. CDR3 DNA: TGTGCCAGCAGCTCGGCTAGCGGGGCTTTGTACAATGAGCAGTTCTTC.

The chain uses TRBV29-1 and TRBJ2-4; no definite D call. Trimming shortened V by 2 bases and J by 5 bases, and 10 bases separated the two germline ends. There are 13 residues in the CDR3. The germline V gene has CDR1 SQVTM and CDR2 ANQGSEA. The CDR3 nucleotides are TGCAGCGTTGAATCTGGATTAGAAAACATTCAGTACTTC. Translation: CSVESGLENIQYF.

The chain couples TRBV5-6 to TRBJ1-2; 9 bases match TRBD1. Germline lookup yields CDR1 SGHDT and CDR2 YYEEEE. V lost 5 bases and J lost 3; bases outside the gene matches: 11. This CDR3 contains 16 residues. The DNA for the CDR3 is TGTGCCAGCAGTCGGGGGCCGGGACAGGGATACTATGGCTACACCTTC. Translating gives CASSRGPGQGYYGYTF. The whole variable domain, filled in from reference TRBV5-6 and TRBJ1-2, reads DAGVTQSPTHLIKTRGQQVTLRCSPKSGHDTVSWYQQALGQGPQFIFQYYEEEERQRGNFPDRFSGHQFPNYSSELNVNALLLGDSALYLCASSRGPGQGYYGYTFGSGTRLTVV.

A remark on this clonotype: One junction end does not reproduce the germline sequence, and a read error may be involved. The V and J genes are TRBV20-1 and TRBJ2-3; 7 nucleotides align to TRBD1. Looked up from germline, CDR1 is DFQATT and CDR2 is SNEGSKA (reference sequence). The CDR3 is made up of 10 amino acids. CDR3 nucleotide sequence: TGCAGTGCTACCCCACGGACAGGCCATTTT. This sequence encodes CSATPRTGHF.